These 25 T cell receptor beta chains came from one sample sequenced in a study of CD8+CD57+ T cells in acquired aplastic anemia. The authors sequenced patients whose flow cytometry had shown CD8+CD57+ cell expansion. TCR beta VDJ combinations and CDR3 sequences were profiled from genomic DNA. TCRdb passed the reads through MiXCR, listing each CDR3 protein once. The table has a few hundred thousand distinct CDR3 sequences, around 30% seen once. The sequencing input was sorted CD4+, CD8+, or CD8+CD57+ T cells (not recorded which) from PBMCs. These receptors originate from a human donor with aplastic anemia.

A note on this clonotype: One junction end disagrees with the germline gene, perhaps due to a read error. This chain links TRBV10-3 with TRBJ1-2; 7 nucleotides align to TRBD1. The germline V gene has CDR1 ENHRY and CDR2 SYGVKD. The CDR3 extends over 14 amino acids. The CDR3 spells CAISGRQGVYGHTF. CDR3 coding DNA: TGTGCCATCAGTGGGAGACAGGGAGTCTATGGCCACACCTTC.

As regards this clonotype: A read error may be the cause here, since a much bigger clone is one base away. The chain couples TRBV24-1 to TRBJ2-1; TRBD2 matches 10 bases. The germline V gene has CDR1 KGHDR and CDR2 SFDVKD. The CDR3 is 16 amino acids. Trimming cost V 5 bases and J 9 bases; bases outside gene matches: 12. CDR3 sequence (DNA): TGTGCCACCAGTGCTTCGGATAGCGGGAGGATCGCTGAGCAGTTCTTC. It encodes CATSASDSGRIAEQFF.

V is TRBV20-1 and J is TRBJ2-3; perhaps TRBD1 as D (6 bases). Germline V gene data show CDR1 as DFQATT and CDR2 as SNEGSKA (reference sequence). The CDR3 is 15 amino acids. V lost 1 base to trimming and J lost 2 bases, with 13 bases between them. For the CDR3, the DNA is TGCAGTGCTAGAGCCGACAGGTTTTTCACAGATACGCAGTATTTT. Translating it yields CSARADRFFTDTQYF.

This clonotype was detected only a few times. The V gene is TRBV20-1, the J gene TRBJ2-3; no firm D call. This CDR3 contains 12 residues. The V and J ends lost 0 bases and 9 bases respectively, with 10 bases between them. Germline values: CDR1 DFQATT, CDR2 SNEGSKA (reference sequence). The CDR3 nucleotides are TGCAGTGCTAGAGACGTTTCCCGGACGCAGTATTTT. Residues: CSARDVSRTQYF.

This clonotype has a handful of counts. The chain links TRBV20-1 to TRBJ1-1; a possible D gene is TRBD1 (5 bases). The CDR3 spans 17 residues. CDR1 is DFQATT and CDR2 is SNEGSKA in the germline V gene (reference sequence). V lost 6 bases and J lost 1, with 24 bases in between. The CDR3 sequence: CSAQDTFRYASNTEAFF. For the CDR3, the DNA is TGCAGTGCCCAGGACACTTTCCGGTACGCTTCGAACACTGAAGCTTTCTTT.

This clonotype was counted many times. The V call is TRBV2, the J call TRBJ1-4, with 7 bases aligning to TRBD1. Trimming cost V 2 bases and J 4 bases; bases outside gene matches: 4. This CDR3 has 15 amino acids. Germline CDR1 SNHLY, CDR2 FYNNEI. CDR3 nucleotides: TGTGCCAGCAGTGAACAGGGACAGAATAATGAAAAACTGTTTTTT. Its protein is CASSEQGQNNEKLFF.

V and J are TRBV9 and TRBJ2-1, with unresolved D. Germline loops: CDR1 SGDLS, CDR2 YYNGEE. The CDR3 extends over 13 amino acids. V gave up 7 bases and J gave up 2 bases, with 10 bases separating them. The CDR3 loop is CASSALPYNEQFF. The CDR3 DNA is TGTGCCAGCTCAGCTCTTCCCTACAATGAGCAGTTCTTC.

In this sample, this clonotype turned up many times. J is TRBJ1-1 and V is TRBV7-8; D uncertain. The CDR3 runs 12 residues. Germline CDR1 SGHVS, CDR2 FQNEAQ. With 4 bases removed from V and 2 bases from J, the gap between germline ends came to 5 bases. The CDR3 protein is CASSSFNTEAFF. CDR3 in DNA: TGTGCCAGCAGCTCCTTTAACACTGAAGCTTTCTTT.

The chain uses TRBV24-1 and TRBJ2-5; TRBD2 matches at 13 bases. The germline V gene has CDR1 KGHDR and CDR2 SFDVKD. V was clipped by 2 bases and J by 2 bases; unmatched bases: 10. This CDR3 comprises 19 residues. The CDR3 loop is CATSDSKLAGGRVQETQYF. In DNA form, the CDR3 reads TGTGCCACCAGTGATTCGAAACTAGCGGGGGGGCGGGTTCAAGAGACCCAGTACTTC.

CDR3: CASSSQGALGYGYTF. CDR3 DNA: TGTGCCAGCAGCAGTCAGGGGGCGCTGGGCTATGGCTACACCTTC. The chain carries TRBV2 and TRBJ1-2; 8 bases fit TRBD1. Trimming at V came to 6 bases and at J to 4 bases, leaving 10 bases not matched to a gene. The CDR3 is 15 residues long. CDR1 and CDR2 from the germline V gene are SNHLY and FYNNEI.

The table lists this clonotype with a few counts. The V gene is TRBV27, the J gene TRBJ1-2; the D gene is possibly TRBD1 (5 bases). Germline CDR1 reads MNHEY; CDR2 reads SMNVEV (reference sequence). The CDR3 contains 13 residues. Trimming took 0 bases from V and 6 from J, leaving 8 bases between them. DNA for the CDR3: TGTGCCAGCAGTTTATCGGTAGGGGATGGCTACACCTTC. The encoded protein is CASSLSVGDGYTF.

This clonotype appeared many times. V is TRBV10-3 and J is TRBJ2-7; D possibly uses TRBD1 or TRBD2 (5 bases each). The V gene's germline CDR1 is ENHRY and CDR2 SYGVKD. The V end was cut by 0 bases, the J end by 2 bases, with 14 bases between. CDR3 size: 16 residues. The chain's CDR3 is CAISESPGRSTYEQYF. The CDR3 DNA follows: TGTGCCATCAGTGAGTCTCCGGGACGGAGCACCTACGAGCAGTACTTC.

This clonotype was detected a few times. The chain's CDR3 is CASSPGLAGGSTQYF. In DNA form, the CDR3 reads TGTGCCAGCAGTCCCGGACTAGCGGGAGGATCGACGCAGTATTTT. This sequence joins TRBV6-1 and TRBJ2-3; 14 nucleotides agree with TRBD2. This CDR3 spans 15 amino acids. Germline-derived CDR1 and CDR2 are MNHNS and SASEGT. V was pared by 5 bases and J by 9 bases, with 7 bases of the junction left unmatched.

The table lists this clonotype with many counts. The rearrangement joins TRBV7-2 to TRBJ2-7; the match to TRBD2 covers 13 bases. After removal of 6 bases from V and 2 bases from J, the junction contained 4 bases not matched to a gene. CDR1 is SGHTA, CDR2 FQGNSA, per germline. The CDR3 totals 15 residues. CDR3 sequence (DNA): TGTGCCAGCAGATCCACTAGCGGGGGGGCCTACGAGCAGTACTTC. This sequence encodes CASRSTSGGAYEQYF.

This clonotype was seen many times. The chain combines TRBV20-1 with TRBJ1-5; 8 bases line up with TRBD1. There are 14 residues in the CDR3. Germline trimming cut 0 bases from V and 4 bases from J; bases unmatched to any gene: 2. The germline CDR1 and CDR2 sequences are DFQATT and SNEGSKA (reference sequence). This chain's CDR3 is CSARDGQGNQPQHF. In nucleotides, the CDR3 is TGCAGTGCTAGAGATGGACAGGGTAATCAGCCCCAGCATTTT.

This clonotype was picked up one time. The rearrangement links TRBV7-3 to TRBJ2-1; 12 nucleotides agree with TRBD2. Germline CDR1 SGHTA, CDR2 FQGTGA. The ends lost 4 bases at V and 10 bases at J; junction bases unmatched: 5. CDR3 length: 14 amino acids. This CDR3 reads CASSSGLAGTEQFF. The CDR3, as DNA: TGTGCCAGCAGCTCAGGACTAGCGGGGACCGAGCAGTTCTTC.

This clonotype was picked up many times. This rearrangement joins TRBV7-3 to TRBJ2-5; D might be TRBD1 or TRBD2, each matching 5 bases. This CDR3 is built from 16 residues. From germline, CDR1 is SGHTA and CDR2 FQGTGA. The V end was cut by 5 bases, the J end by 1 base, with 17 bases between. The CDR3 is CASSLGTVTIQETQYF. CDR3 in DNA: TGTGCCAGCAGCCTCGGGACGGTGACAATCCAAGAGACCCAGTACTTC. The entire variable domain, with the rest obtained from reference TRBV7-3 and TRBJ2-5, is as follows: GAGVSQTPSNKVTEKGKYVELRCDPISGHTALYWYRQSLGQGPEFLIYFQGTGAADDSGLPNDRFFAVRPEGSVSTLKIQRTERGDSAVYLCASSLGTVTIQETQYFGPGTRLLVL.

The CDR3 sequence is CATSRAAGEETQYF. The CDR3 DNA follows: TGTGCCACCAGCAGAGCAGCGGGAGAAGAGACCCAGTACTTC. The chain employs TRBV15 and TRBJ2-5, with 8 positions matching TRBD2. The CDR3 is made up of 14 amino acids. Germline lookup yields CDR1 LNHNV and CDR2 YYDKDF (reference sequence). V dropped 1 base and J dropped 3; count of bases not matched to a gene: 1.

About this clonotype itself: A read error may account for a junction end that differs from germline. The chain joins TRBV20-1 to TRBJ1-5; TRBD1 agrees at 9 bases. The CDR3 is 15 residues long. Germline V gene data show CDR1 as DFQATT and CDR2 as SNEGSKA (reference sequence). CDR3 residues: CSARTGGSYNQPQHF. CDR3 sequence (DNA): TGCAGTGCTAGGACAGGGGGTTCGTACAATCAGCCCCAGCACTTT.

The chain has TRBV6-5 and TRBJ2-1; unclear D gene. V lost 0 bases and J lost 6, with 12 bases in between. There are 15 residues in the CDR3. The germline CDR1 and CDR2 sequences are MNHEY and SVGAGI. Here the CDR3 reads CASSYSGLGFNEQFF. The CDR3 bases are TGTGCCAGCAGTTACTCGGGCCTAGGGTTCAATGAGCAGTTCTTC.

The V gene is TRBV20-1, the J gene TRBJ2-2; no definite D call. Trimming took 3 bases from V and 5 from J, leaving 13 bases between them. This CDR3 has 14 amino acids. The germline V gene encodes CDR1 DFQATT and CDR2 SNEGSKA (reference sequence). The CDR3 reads CSARLSQKTGELFF. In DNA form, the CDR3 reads TGCAGTGCTAGGCTGTCCCAAAAAACCGGGGAGCTGTTTTTT.

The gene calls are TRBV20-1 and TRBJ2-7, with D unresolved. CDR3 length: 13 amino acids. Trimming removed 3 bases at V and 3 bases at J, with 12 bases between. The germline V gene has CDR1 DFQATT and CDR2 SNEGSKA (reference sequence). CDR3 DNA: TGCAGTGCTAGGGGGATACAGATCTACGAGCAGTACTTC. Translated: CSARGIQIYEQYF.

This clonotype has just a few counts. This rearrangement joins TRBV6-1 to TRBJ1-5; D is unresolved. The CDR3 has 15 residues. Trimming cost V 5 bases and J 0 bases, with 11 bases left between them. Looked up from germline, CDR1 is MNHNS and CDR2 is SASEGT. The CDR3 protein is CASSTATPSNQPQHF. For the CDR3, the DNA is TGTGCCAGCAGTACCGCCACACCTAGCAATCAGCCCCAGCATTTT.

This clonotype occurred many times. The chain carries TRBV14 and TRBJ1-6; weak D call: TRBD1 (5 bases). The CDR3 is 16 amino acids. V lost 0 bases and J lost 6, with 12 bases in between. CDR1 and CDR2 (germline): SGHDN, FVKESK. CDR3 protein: CASSQDLAGLNSPLHF. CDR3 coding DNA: TGTGCCAGCAGCCAAGATCTGGCAGGGCTTAATTCACCCCTCCACTTT. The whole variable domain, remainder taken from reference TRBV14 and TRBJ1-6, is EAGVTQFPSHSVIEKGQTVTLRCDPISGHDNLYWYRRVMGKEIKFLLHFVKESKQDESGMPNNRFLAERTGGTYSTLKVQPAELEDSGVYFCASSQDLAGLNSPLHFGNGTRLTVT.

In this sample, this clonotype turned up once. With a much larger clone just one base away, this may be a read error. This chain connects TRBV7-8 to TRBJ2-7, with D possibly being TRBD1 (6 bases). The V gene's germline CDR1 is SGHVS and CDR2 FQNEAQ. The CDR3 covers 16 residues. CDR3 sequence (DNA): TGTGCCAGCAGCCAAATCCCCGGGACATCAACCTACGAGAAGTACTTC. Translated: CASSQIPGTSTYEKYF.